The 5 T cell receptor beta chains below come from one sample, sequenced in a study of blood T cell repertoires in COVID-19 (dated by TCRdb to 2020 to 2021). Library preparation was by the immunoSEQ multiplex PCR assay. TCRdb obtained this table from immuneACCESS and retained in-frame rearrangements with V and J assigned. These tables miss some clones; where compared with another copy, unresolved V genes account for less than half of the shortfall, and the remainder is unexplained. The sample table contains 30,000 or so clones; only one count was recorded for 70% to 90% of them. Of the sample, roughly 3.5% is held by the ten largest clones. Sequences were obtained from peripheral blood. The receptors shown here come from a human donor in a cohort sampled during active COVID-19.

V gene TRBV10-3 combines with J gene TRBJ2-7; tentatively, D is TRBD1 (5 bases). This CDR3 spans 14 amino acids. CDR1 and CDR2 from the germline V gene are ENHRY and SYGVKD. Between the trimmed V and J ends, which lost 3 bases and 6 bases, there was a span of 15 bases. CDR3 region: CAISDGRAVPEQYF. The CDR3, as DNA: TGTGCCATCAGTGATGGCAGGGCCGTCCCCGAGCAGTACTTC.

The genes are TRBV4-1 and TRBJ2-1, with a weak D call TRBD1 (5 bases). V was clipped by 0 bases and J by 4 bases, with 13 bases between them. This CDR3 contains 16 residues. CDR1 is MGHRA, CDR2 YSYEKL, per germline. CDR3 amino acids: CASSQDLNRKYNEQFF. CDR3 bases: TGCGCCAGCAGCCAAGATCTAAACAGGAAATACAATGAGCAGTTCTTC.

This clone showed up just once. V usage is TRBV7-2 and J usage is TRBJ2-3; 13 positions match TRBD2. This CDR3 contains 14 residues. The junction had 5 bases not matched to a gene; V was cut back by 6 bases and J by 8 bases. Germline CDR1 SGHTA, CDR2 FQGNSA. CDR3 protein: CASRYGLAGVTQYF. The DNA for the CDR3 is TGTGCCAGCAGATACGGACTAGCGGGGGTTACGCAGTATTTT.

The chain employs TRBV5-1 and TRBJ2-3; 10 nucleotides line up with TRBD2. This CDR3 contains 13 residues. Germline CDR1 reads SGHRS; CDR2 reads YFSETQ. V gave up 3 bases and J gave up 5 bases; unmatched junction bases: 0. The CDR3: CASSWTSGDTQYF. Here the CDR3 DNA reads TGCGCCAGCAGCTGGACTAGCGGAGATACGCAGTATTTT.

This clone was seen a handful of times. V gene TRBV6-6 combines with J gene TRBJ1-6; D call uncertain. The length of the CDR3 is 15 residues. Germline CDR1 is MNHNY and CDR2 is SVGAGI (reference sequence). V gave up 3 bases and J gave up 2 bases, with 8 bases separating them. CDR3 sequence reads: CASSYSVPYNSPLHF. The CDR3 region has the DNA TGTGCCAGCAGTTATAGCGTCCCCTATAATTCACCCCTCCACTTT.